Below, one TCR beta chain is given with its context. Per the study methods: Amplification from reference gene primers served as the basis for estimated nucleated cell counts. Generated by immunoSEQ multiplex PCR, the TCRdb table keeps only in-frame clones and is missing some. V and J calls plus clone size are reproduced from that table; the DNA served to infer D and trimming. The table includes about 70,000 clones, roughly 85% detected once. V shed 0 bases and J shed 2 bases, with 5 bases lying between them. Germline values: CDR1 SNHLY, CDR2 FYNNEI. The CDR3 totals 14 residues. The sample is drawn from a study of blood T cell repertoires in COVID-19. Whole-study context: From the United States, Italy and Spain came samples of acute and convalescent COVID-19. PBMCs, B-cell-depleted T cells, or T cells provided the cDNA or gDNA that made up the material.

The chain combines TRBV2 with TRBJ1-5, with unresolved D. Sequenced material: peripheral blood. The TCR sequence derives from a woman aged 55-70 years with acute or convalescent COVID-19. DNA of the CDR3: TGTGCCAGCAGTGAAGCGGGCGGCAATCAGCCCCAGCATTTT. The encoded protein is CASSEAGGNQPQHF.